This T cell receptor beta chain originates from a study of regulatory T cells in long-lasting Graves disease. Overall study context: Newly diagnosed Graves' patients took antithyroid drugs under 3 months.

Arm-PCR of CDR3 regions with iRepertoire HTBI primers generated TCR beta libraries. TCRdb reprocessed the multiplex PCR reads via MiXCR and lists one record per CDR3 protein. The sample consists of some 340,000 distinct CDR3 sequences, about 11% of them appearing once. Time point described: newly diagnosed GD, antithyroid drugs for less than 3 months. Extracted PBMC RNA gave rise to the TCR library. This clonotype was detected ten times or more. The same sample was also used in a study of T cells in Graves' hyperthyroidism and ophthalmopathy. Turning to that study: Initially, a first-round RT-PCR of the TCR CDR3 employed the HTBI primer set. A model of 13 V-J features distinguished ophthalmopathy from stable hyperthyroidism.

The receptor was isolated from a woman aged 18-29 years with Graves disease. The sample was peripheral blood mononuclear cells (PBMCs), taken at new diagnosis, from a patient treated with antithyroid drugs.

This CDR3 is CATSRDRTDRETQYF. The CDR3 DNA reads as TGTGCCACCAGCAGAGATCGGACAGACAGGGAGACCCAGTACTTC. The chain couples TRBV15 to TRBJ2-5; D may be TRBD1 (6 bases). CDR1 is LNHNV and CDR2 is YYDKDF in the germline V gene (reference sequence). The ends were cut back, 0 bases at V and 5 bases at J, with 13 bases in the middle. CDR3 size: 15 residues.